The TCR beta chain described here comes from a study of naive and memory T cell subsets. Four PCR rounds used nested alpha and beta constant region primers plus the SP2 primer. Blood and skin TCR RNA was reverse transcribed with alpha and beta constant primers. TCRdb re-called the 5' RACE reads through MiXCR, storing one row per CDR3 protein. The data show 45,000 to 55,000 distinct CDR3 sequences, approximately 4.8% seen once. Ten or more counts support this clonotype. TCR cDNA received a 3' ligated oligonucleotide that carried a UMI. RNA was extracted from more than 2 ml of whole blood of healthy adults. Reverse transcription used DNase-treated unsorted total RNA, aiming for roughly 1 to 1,100 ng. The V gene lost 5 bases and the J gene lost 5 bases, with 13 bases spanning the gap. The CDR3 is 13 amino acids. Germline loops: CDR1 GTSNPN, CDR2 SVGIG (reference sequence).

This clonotype originated in a female donor in good health. This rearrangement joins TRBV30 to TRBJ1-5, with unresolved D. The CDR3 here is CAWGRRSYQPQHF. CDR3 sequence (DNA): TGTGCCTGGGGAAGACGATCGTATCAGCCCCAGCATTTT.